The 14 T cell receptor beta chains in this list originate from one sample, sequenced in a study of T cells in narcolepsy. This table comes from immunoSEQ multiplex PCR, and its TCRdb copy is limited to in-frame clones, with some not included. The sample carries around 18,000 clones, just under 75% recorded once. The sequenced sample was CD45RA- memory CD8+ T cells from PBMCs. These receptors were obtained from a human donor with narcolepsy.

This clone was counted only a few times. The chain recombines TRBV2 with TRBJ2-3, with 8 nucleotides matching TRBD2. After removal of 9 bases from V and 5 bases from J, the junction contained 7 bases not matched to a gene. Germline assignment: CDR1 SNHLY and CDR2 FYNNEI. CDR3 length: 13 residues. The CDR3 nucleotides read TGTGCCAGGGCGGGGGGCAGGAGAGATACGCAGTATTTT. Amino acids: CARAGGRRDTQYF.

V gene TRBV7-3 combines with J gene TRBJ2-1; 8 bases are shared with TRBD1. J was trimmed by 3 bases and V by 5 bases; bases with no gene match: 6. Germline V gene data show CDR1 as SGHTA and CDR2 as FQGTGA. The CDR3 extends over 15 amino acids. CDR3 nucleotides: TGTGCCAGCAGCCCGCCCGGGACAGGCTACAATGAGCAGTTCTTC. Translation: CASSPPGTGYNEQFF.

The J gene is TRBJ2-1, the V gene TRBV13; 15 nucleotides align to TRBD2. V shed 5 bases, J shed 8 bases, and the junction held 7 bases outside the gene matches. Germline V gene sequence: CDR1 PRHDT, CDR2 FYEKMQ (reference sequence). The CDR3 has 16 amino acids. CDR3 loop: CASSLGLAGGADEQFF. In DNA form, the CDR3 reads TGTGCCAGCAGCCTCGGACTAGCGGGAGGGGCTGATGAGCAGTTCTTC.

Relative to its sample, this clone is medium-sized. The chain couples TRBV6-5 to TRBJ1-1; no reliable D call. This CDR3 is built from 15 residues. V was shortened by 0 bases and J by 3 bases, with 11 bases between the two germline ends. CDR1 and CDR2 from the germline V gene are MNHEY and SVGAGI. CDR3 amino acids: CASSYSSGVDTEAFF. CDR3 nucleotide sequence: TGTGCCAGCAGTTACTCGTCTGGGGTTGACACTGAAGCTTTCTTT.

The J gene is TRBJ1-1, the V gene TRBV19; D not resolved. The germline V gene encodes CDR1 LNHDA and CDR2 SQIVND (reference sequence). The CDR3 runs 13 residues. V was pared by 9 bases and J by 1 base, with 12 bases between. CDR3 in amino acids: CASLGVQNTEAFF. CDR3 DNA: TGTGCCAGCCTTGGGGTGCAGAACACTGAAGCTTTCTTT.

Written as DNA, the CDR3 is TGCAGCGTTGGAATTCCGTACAATGAGCAGTTCTTC. It specifies CSVGIPYNEQFF. The chain employs TRBV29-1 and TRBJ2-1; no firm D call. Trimming pared 4 bases from V and 4 bases from J, leaving 8 bases between. The CDR3 totals 12 residues. Germline V gene data show CDR1 as SQVTM and CDR2 as ANQGSEA.

The chain links TRBV11-1 to TRBJ2-1; D is perhaps TRBD2 (6 bases). This CDR3 region has 19 residues. The V end lost 0 bases, the J end lost 6 bases, and 24 bases lay between the germline ends. Looked up from germline, CDR1 is SGHAT and CDR2 is FQDESV (reference sequence). The CDR3 sequence is CASSLALGSGLTTLNEQFF. CDR3 nucleotides: TGTGCCAGCAGCTTAGCGCTAGGTTCAGGACTAACTACCCTCAATGAGCAGTTCTTC.

The chain recombines TRBV7-8 with TRBJ2-2; perhaps TRBD2 as D (6 bases). V was trimmed by 3 bases and J by 5 bases, leaving 10 bases between them. Germline V gene sequence: CDR1 SGHVS, CDR2 FQNEAQ. This CDR3 has 14 amino acids. The CDR3 here is CASSLSAGTGELFF. In nucleotides, the CDR3 is TGTGCCAGCAGCTTGTCCGCGGGGACCGGGGAGCTGTTTTTT.

The V and J genes are TRBV2 and TRBJ2-3; D remains unclear. The CDR3 runs 13 residues. Germline lookup yields CDR1 SNHLY and CDR2 FYNNEI. V lost 3 bases to trimming and J lost 8 bases, with 12 bases between them. Written as DNA, the CDR3 is TGTGCCAGCAGTGATAGAGATTTCAGTACGCAGTATTTT. Protein sequence: CASSDRDFSTQYF.

A few counts support this clone. This chain joins TRBV4-1 and TRBJ2-5, with 8 bases lining up with TRBD2. The CDR3 sequence is 17 residues long. Germline assignment: CDR1 MGHRA and CDR2 YSYEKL. Trimming removed 0 bases from V and 1 base from J; junction bases left unmatched: 7. The CDR3 DNA reads TGCGCCAGCAGCCAAGAATCCAGCGGGGGACCCCAAGAGACCCAGTACTTC. It encodes CASSQESSGGPQETQYF.

Worth noting for this clone: Other DNA variants within this sample encode the same CDR3. The gene calls are TRBV7-9 and TRBJ1-1; TRBD1 agrees at 7 bases. Germline-derived CDR1 and CDR2 are SEHNR and FQNEAQ (reference sequence). CDR3 length: 13 residues. The V segment lost 5 bases and the J segment 3 bases; nucleotides outside the gene matches: 3. The CDR3 DNA reads as TGTGCCAGCAGCCCCCAGGGGGACACTGAAGCTTTCTTT. Its translation: CASSPQGDTEAFF. Supplemented by reference TRBV7-9 and TRBJ1-1, the full variable domain reads DTGVSQNPRHKITKRGQNVTFRCDPISEHNRLYWYRQTLGQGPEFLTYFQNEAQLEKSRLLSDRFSAERPKGSFSTLEIQRTEQGDSAMYLCASSPQGDTEAFFGQGTRLTVV.

The chain carries TRBV9 and TRBJ2-3, with 12 positions matching TRBD1. This CDR3 spans 16 amino acids. The germline CDR1 and CDR2 sequences are SGDLS and YYNGEE. V lost 3 bases and J lost 3; bases outside the gene matches: 5. The CDR3, as DNA: TGTGCCAGCAGCGCTGGGACAGGGGGCTGGACAGATACGCAGTATTTT. Residues: CASSAGTGGWTDTQYF.

This chain joins TRBV4-1 and TRBJ2-1; 11 bases map to TRBD2. V shed 5 bases and J 8 bases; nucleotides not matched to a gene: 8. The V gene's germline CDR1 is MGHRA and CDR2 YSYEKL. The CDR3 sequence is 15 residues long. CDR3 coding DNA: TGCGCCAGCAGCTTTACTAGCGGGAGCTTCGATGAGCAGTTCTTC. It codes for CASSFTSGSFDEQFF.

This clone has just one count. DNA for the CDR3: TGTGCCAGCAGCCCCGACAGGAACATGAACACTGAAGCTTTCTTT. Residues: CASSPDRNMNTEAFF. The rearrangement joins TRBV6-5 to TRBJ1-1; D may be TRBD1 (6 bases). Trimming removed 6 bases at V and 0 bases at J, with 14 bases between. This CDR3 contains 15 residues. Germline loops: CDR1 MNHEY, CDR2 SVGAGI.